One sample yielded the 5 T cell receptor beta chains listed below, sequenced in a study of graft-versus-host responses after intestinal transplantation. Clones were read by immunoSEQ multiplex PCR, and TCRdb kept only the in-frame ones, dropping some. The profile shows thousands of clones, 33% of them singletons. Researchers placed around 200,000 CFSE-labeled responder cells in culture with around 200,000 irradiated, violet-dye-labeled stimulator cells. This sample comprised alloreactive CD8+ T cells from a mixed lymphocyte reaction culture, obtained before transplantation. Indicated subset: CFSE-low proliferating T cells sorted from roughly six-day pre-transplant mixed lymphocyte reaction (GvH or HvG direction). The origin of the receptors is a human patient who was an organ donor for intestinal transplantation.

This clone was seen only a few times. The V and J genes are TRBV27 and TRBJ2-7; no clear D. V shed 3 bases and J shed 5 bases, with 11 bases lying between them. Germline CDR1 and CDR2: MNHEY and SMNVEV (reference sequence). The CDR3 runs to 13 residues. Here the CDR3 reads CASSLGGPDEQYF. The CDR3 DNA reads TGTGCCAGCAGTTTGGGTGGGCCGGACGAGCAGTACTTC.

This chain connects TRBV15 to TRBJ2-7, with 10 nucleotides matching TRBD2. Losses at the gene ends were 8 bases for V and 2 bases for J; bases not matched to a gene: 6. CDR3 length equals 14 residues. The germline gives CDR1 LNHNV, CDR2 YYDKDF (reference sequence). CDR3 residues: CATSQRGGTYEQYF. The CDR3 nucleotides read TGTGCCACCTCCCAGCGGGGGGGGACCTACGAGCAGTACTTC.

The chain employs TRBV11-2 and TRBJ2-7, with TRBD1 as a possible D gene (5 bases). The V gene lost 3 bases and the J gene lost 0 bases, with 12 bases spanning the gap. Germline CDR1 and CDR2: SGHAT and FQNNGV. The CDR3 consists of 15 residues. CDR3 loop: CASSFYPTVSYEQYF. The CDR3, as DNA: TGTGCCAGCAGCTTCTATCCGACAGTCTCCTACGAGCAGTACTTC.

The chain joins TRBV6-1 to TRBJ1-2; TRBD1 matches at 8 bases. Germline CDR1 reads MNHNS; CDR2 reads SASEGT. This CDR3 is 18 amino acids long. V shed 0 bases, J shed 1 base, and the junction held 10 bases outside the gene matches. The CDR3 region has the DNA TGTGCCAGCAGTGAAGCGTTTCCGGGACAGGACGTTAACTATGGCTACACCTTC. It codes for CASSEAFPGQDVNYGYTF.

A single count supports this clone. The chain recombines TRBV13 with TRBJ2-7, with D tentatively TRBD1 (6 bases). CDR1 is PRHDT, CDR2 FYEKMQ, per germline (reference sequence). Trimming removed 0 bases at V and 2 bases at J, with 29 bases between. This CDR3 has 21 residues. DNA of the CDR3: TGTGCCAGCAGCTTAGGGATCCCCCCCGGTCCCGTAACAGGGCCGACCTACGAGCAGTACTTC. Its translation: CASSLGIPPGPVTGPTYEQYF.